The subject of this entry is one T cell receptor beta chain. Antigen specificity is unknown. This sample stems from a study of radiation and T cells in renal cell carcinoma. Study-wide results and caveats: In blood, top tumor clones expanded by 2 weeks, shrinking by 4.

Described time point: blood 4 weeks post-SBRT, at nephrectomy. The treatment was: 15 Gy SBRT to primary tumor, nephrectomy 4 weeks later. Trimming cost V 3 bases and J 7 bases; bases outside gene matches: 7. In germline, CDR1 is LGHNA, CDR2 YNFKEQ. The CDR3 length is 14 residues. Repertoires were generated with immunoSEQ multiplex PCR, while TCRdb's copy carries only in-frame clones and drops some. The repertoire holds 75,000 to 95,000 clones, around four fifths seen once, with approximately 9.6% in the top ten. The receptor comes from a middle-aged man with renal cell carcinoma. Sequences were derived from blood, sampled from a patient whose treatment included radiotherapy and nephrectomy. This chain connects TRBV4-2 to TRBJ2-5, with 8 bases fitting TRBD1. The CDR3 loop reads CASSHLDREGTQYF. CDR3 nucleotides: TGTGCCAGCAGCCACCTGGACAGGGAAGGGACCCAGTACTTC.